This T cell receptor (beta chain) originates from a study of naive and memory T cell subsets. A UMI-containing oligonucleotide was joined by 3' ligation to the TCR cDNA template. Adult healthy volunteers gave 2.5 ml peripheral blood for whole-blood RNA. The SP2 primer and nested alpha and beta constant region primers amplified ligated cDNA in four rounds. Blood and skin TCR RNA was reverse transcribed with alpha and beta constant primers. TCRdb ran MiXCR on the 5' RACE reads and lists one entry per CDR3 protein. Of more than 45,000 distinct CDR3 sequences listed, 7.2% are singletons. This TCR derives from a male donor in good health.

CDR3 loop: CASSYSSGPGHEQYF. As DNA, the CDR3 is TGTGCCAGCAGTTACTCGTCGGGTCCAGGCCACGAGCAGTACTTC. The chain links TRBV6-5 to TRBJ2-7; D gene ambiguous. V was trimmed by 0 bases and J by 5 bases, leaving 14 bases between them. Per germline, CDR1 MNHEY and CDR2 SVGAGI. CDR3 size: 15 residues.